Shown below are 28 T cell receptor beta chains from a single sample sequenced in a study of OX40 agonist ivuxolimab in advanced cancers. Here immunoSEQ multiplex PCR was the method, and the copy in TCRdb shows in-frame clones only, minus some. The sample holds under 95,000 clones, around 87% seen once. The specimen comprised CD4+ or CD8+ T cells sorted from blood, sampled in a trial of the OX40 agonist ivuxolimab. The source is an adult with an advanced solid tumor such as melanoma, head and neck, liver or kidney cancer.

The chain links TRBV6-6 to TRBJ2-3, with 7 bases fitting TRBD2. Germline CDR1 is MNHNY and CDR2 is SVGAGI (reference sequence). The CDR3 has 15 residues. With 6 bases clipped from V and 0 bases from J, the junction kept 6 bases outside the gene matches. The CDR3, as DNA: TGTGCCAGCAGAACTAGCGACTACAGCACAGATACGCAGTATTTT. Its translation is CASRTSDYSTDTQYF.

The chain joins TRBV27 to TRBJ2-7, with a possible D match to TRBD1 (5 bases). V was cut by 6 bases and J by 0 bases, with 21 bases left in between. This CDR3 is built from 17 residues. Germline V gene sequence: CDR1 MNHEY, CDR2 SMNVEV (reference sequence). The CDR3 coding sequence is TGTGCCAGCAGCACCCTTGTTAGGGGTCGTGGCTCCTACGAGCAGTACTTC. It yields the protein CASSTLVRGRGSYEQYF.

J is TRBJ2-2 and V is TRBV9; no firm D call. Germline V gives CDR1 SGDLS, CDR2 YYNGEE. The germline V and J ends were trimmed by 0 bases and 5 bases, with 14 bases remaining between them. This CDR3 spans 16 amino acids. CDR3 sequence reads: CASSVVSGLGTGELFF. The CDR3, as DNA: TGTGCCAGCAGCGTAGTATCCGGGCTGGGGACCGGGGAGCTGTTTTTT.

The rearrangement uses TRBV11-2 and TRBJ2-3; 12 nucleotides align to TRBD2. The CDR3 extends over 15 amino acids. V dropped 4 bases and J dropped 3; count of bases not matched to a gene: 2. Germline V gene sequence: CDR1 SGHAT, CDR2 FQNNGV. CDR3 in amino acids: CASSSGLAGTDTQYF. The DNA of the CDR3 is TGTGCCAGCAGCTCCGGACTAGCGGGGACAGATACGCAGTATTTT.

J is TRBJ1-4 and V is TRBV2, with TRBD1 matching over 7 bases. The J segment lost 6 bases and the V segment lost 3 bases, leaving 7 bases of the junction unmatched. The CDR3 extends over 15 amino acids. Germline V gives CDR1 SNHLY, CDR2 FYNNEI. Here the CDR3 reads CASSEVRGADEKLFF. Here the CDR3 DNA reads TGTGCCAGCAGTGAGGTCAGGGGGGCGGATGAAAAACTGTTTTTT.

The chain couples TRBV6-1 to TRBJ1-5; possibly TRBD1 for D (5 bases). Germline V gene lookup returns CDR1 MNHNS and CDR2 SASEGT. There are 14 residues in the CDR3. With 7 bases removed from V and 8 bases from J, the gap between germline ends came to 18 bases. The CDR3 region has the DNA TGTGCCAGCACCGAAAGGGGCCTAATGGAGCCCCAGCATTTT. It encodes CASTERGLMEPQHF.

The rearrangement uses TRBV18 and TRBJ2-7; 9 positions match TRBD1. Per the germline V gene, CDR1 is KGHSH and CDR2 is LQKENI. V lost 5 bases and J lost 4; bases outside the gene matches: 6. The CDR3 length is 14 residues. In DNA, the CDR3 is TGTGCCAGCTCAGTAGGGACAGGGTCGTACGAGCAGTACTTC. As protein: CASSVGTGSYEQYF.

This clone has a single count. The chain couples TRBV11-2 to TRBJ2-6; D possibly corresponds to TRBD2 (5 bases). Germline loops: CDR1 SGHAT, CDR2 FQNNGV. CDR3 size: 14 residues. V lost 10 bases, J lost 6 bases, and 16 bases lay in between. Here the CDR3 reads CATKTGNQANVLTF. CDR3 nucleotide sequence: TGTGCCACCAAGACCGGGAACCAGGCCAACGTCCTGACTTTC. Drawing the rest from reference TRBV11-2 and TRBJ2-6, the complete variable domain is EAGVAQSPRYKIIEKRQSVAFWCNPISGHATLYWYQQILGQGPKLLIQFQNNGVVDDSQLPKDRFSAERLKGVDSTLKIQPAKLEDSAVYLCATKTGNQANVLTFGAGSRLTVL.

The genes are TRBV19 and TRBJ2-3; 7 bases agree with TRBD1. J lost 0 bases, V lost 3 bases, and 9 bases had no gene match. Germline V gene sequence: CDR1 LNHDA, CDR2 SQIVND (reference sequence). The CDR3 has 17 amino acids. CDR3 nucleotide sequence: TGTGCCAGTAGTATGTCCGGGACAGCACTTAGCACAGATACGCAGTATTTT. Its translation is CASSMSGTALSTDTQYF.

This clone was observed once. The chain recombines TRBV5-1 with TRBJ2-6; D call uncertain. V was trimmed by 0 bases and J by 0 bases, leaving 10 bases between them. CDR1 and CDR2 from the germline V gene are SGHRS and YFSETQ. The CDR3 totals 17 residues. The CDR3 region is CASSLASGLSGANVLTF. CDR3 DNA: TGCGCCAGCAGCTTGGCGTCCGGCCTCTCTGGGGCCAACGTCCTGACTTTC.

This clone was detected once. The chain links TRBV5-6 to TRBJ2-1; D is ambiguous. The V and J ends lost 0 bases and 10 bases respectively, with 5 bases between them. Germline CDR1 is SGHDT and CDR2 is YYEEEE. The CDR3 covers 11 residues. The CDR3 coding sequence is TGTGCCAGCAGCTTGGCAGGCGAGCAGTTCTTC. Amino acid sequence: CASSLAGEQFF.

J is TRBJ1-1 and V is TRBV2; perhaps TRBD1 as D (5 bases). The CDR3 totals 15 residues. Between the trimmed V and J ends, which lost 10 bases and 4 bases, there was a span of 22 bases. The germline V gene has CDR1 SNHLY and CDR2 FYNNEI. CDR3 nucleotide sequence: TGTGCCATCCTATCCGGGCCGAATCAGGGCACTGAAGCTTTCTTT. It encodes CAILSGPNQGTEAFF.

The rearrangement joins TRBV5-1 to TRBJ2-6; tentative D call: TRBD1 (6 bases). Deletions cut 0 bases from V and 0 bases from J, with 16 bases between. Germline CDR1 reads SGHRS; CDR2 reads YFSETQ. The CDR3 has 19 amino acids. The CDR3 reads CASSLDRQDPLSGANVLTF. DNA for the CDR3: TGCGCCAGCAGCTTGGACCGACAGGACCCCCTCTCTGGGGCCAACGTCCTGACTTTC.

The chain joins TRBV5-1 to TRBJ1-4, with 10 bases lining up with TRBD1. The CDR3 has 16 residues. Germline assignment: CDR1 SGHRS and CDR2 YFSETQ. Germline trimming cut 4 bases from V and 4 bases from J; bases unmatched to any gene: 7. CDR3 nucleotides: TGCGCCAGCAGCGAAGACAGGGGGCCCAATAATGAAAAACTGTTTTTT. This encodes CASSEDRGPNNEKLFF.

This clone was seen a single time. The CDR3 nucleotides are TGTGCCAGCAGCTTAGGGACATTTTACACAGATACGCAGTATTTT. Its protein product is CASSLGTFYTDTQYF. The V gene is TRBV7-2, the J gene TRBJ2-3; D may be TRBD1 (5 bases). The CDR3 extends over 15 amino acids. Trimming shortened V by 1 base and J by 2 bases, and 10 bases separated the two germline ends. Per the germline V gene, CDR1 is SGHTA and CDR2 is FQGNSA.

This chain joins TRBV10-1 and TRBJ2-6; D not certain. This CDR3 is 12 amino acids long. Germline V lookup: CDR1 WNHNN, CDR2 SYGVQD (reference sequence). The V end lost 3 bases, the J end lost 8 bases, and 5 bases lay between the germline ends. Written as DNA, the CDR3 is TGCGCCAGCAGTGACGGGTCCAACGTCCTGACTTTC. The encoded protein is CASSDGSNVLTF.

The rearrangement uses TRBV6-1 and TRBJ2-5; TRBD2 matches 9 bases. After removal of 5 bases from V and 1 base from J, the junction contained 5 bases not matched to a gene. The germline V gene has CDR1 MNHNS and CDR2 SASEGT. The CDR3 runs to 15 residues. Written as DNA, the CDR3 is TGTGCCAGCAGTCGCACACTAGCGGGCCAAGAGACCCAGTACTTC. Translating it yields CASSRTLAGQETQYF.

The chain is built from TRBV10-3 and TRBJ1-4; TRBD1 aligns across 7 bases. The CDR3 totals 16 residues. Germline V gene lookup returns CDR1 ENHRY and CDR2 SYGVKD. The V gene end was trimmed by 3 bases and the J gene end by 8 bases; junction bases not matched to a gene: 12. DNA of the CDR3: TGTGCCATCAGTGATAGTCCGCGACAGGGTCTAGAAAAACTGTTTTTT. Translation: CAISDSPRQGLEKLFF.

This chain links TRBV9 with TRBJ2-2, with D perhaps matching TRBD2 (6 bases). V lost 2 bases to trimming and J lost 6 bases, with 8 bases between them. There are 13 residues in the CDR3. The germline CDR1 and CDR2 sequences are SGDLS and YYNGEE. CDR3 DNA: TGTGCCAGCAGCGTTTGGGGGGCCGGGGAGCTGTTTTTT. Residues: CASSVWGAGELFF.

The chain is built from TRBV18 and TRBJ2-1; unclear D gene. Trimming shortened V by 2 bases and J by 6 bases, and 20 bases separated the two germline ends. Germline loops: CDR1 KGHSH, CDR2 LQKENI. CDR3 length: 17 amino acids. As DNA, the CDR3 is TGTGCCAGCTCACCAACGGCGAGGCTAATTTCGGGCAATGAGCAGTTCTTC. It specifies CASSPTARLISGNEQFF.

This clone was recorded only once. The chain carries TRBV30 and TRBJ1-2, with D unresolved. CDR3 length: 12 amino acids. Trimming pared 4 bases from V and 4 bases from J, leaving 10 bases between. CDR1 GTSNPN and CDR2 SVGIG come from the germline V gene (reference sequence). The CDR3 nucleotides are TGTGCCTGGAACAAGGGAGTCTATGGCTACACCTTC. Protein: CAWNKGVYGYTF.

V and J are TRBV19 and TRBJ2-4; 7 nucleotides line up with TRBD1. With 2 bases clipped from V and 2 bases from J, the junction kept 9 bases outside the gene matches. CDR3 length: 17 residues. CDR1 is LNHDA and CDR2 is SQIVND in the germline V gene (reference sequence). CDR3 amino acids: CASSIFVGGDTKNIQYF. Here the CDR3 DNA reads TGTGCCAGTAGTATATTTGTAGGGGGCGACACCAAAAACATTCAGTACTTC.

CDR3 in amino acids: CASSQVDPGLGGYTF. CDR3 coding DNA: TGTGCCAGCAGCCAAGTTGATCCCGGCTTAGGCGGCTACACCTTC. The chain uses TRBV14 and TRBJ1-2; no definite D call. The CDR3 length is 15 residues. V lost 1 base and J lost 8, with 17 bases in between. In germline, CDR1 is SGHDN, CDR2 FVKESK.

This sequence joins TRBV13 and TRBJ1-1; possible D gene TRBD1, 5 bases. In germline, CDR1 is PRHDT, CDR2 FYEKMQ (reference sequence). CDR3 length: 15 amino acids. The V end was cut by 0 bases, the J end by 5 bases, with 13 bases between. The CDR3 loop reads CASSLGNRWGTEAFF. The DNA for the CDR3 is TGTGCCAGCAGCTTAGGGAACAGGTGGGGAACTGAAGCTTTCTTT.

The CDR3, as DNA: TGTGCCAGCAGTCCAAGGGTGGGGGAGACCCAGTACTTC. This codes for CASSPRVGETQYF. The chain couples TRBV27 to TRBJ2-5; no definite D call. V shed 5 bases and J shed 5 bases, with 12 bases lying between them. The CDR3 covers 13 residues. The germline CDR1 and CDR2 sequences are MNHEY and SMNVEV (reference sequence).

This chain joins TRBV5-5 and TRBJ2-1; the D gene could be TRBD1 or TRBD2 (6 bases each). Per germline, CDR1 SGHKS and CDR2 YYEKEE (reference sequence). This CDR3 region has 15 residues. The V and J ends lost 2 bases and 0 bases respectively, with 9 bases between them. CDR3 nucleotides: TGTGCCAGCAGCTTAGGGGGGAGCTCCTACAATGAGCAGTTCTTC. Its translation is CASSLGGSSYNEQFF.

This chain links TRBV29-1 with TRBJ2-7; maybe TRBD2 (6 bases). The germline V gene encodes CDR1 SQVTM and CDR2 ANQGSEA. CDR3 length: 12 amino acids. Trimming took off 6 bases at V and 3 bases at J, with 12 bases between the two ends. In nucleotides, the CDR3 is TGCAGCGTCCGTGCGGGAATCTACGAGCAGTACTTC. The encoded protein is CSVRAGIYEQYF.

The chain combines TRBV2 with TRBJ2-3; TRBD2 aligns across 8 bases. CDR3 size: 17 residues. Germline V gene data show CDR1 as SNHLY and CDR2 as FYNNEI. V was clipped by 6 bases and J by 0 bases; unmatched bases: 11. This CDR3 reads CASSQLAEITSTDTQYF. The CDR3 bases are TGTGCCAGCAGCCAACTAGCGGAGATTACTAGCACAGATACGCAGTATTTT.